The text below deals with one TCR beta chain. This record belongs to a study of blood T cell repertoires in COVID-19. Turning to the study itself: The study drew acute and convalescent COVID-19 samples from the United States, Italy and Spain.

Germline V gene lookup returns CDR1 MNHEY and CDR2 SVGAGI. The CDR3 is made up of 14 amino acids. Participant age was roughly 18 to 100 years, and participants resided in around 24 US areas. Produced via immunoSEQ multiplex PCR; TCRdb's table is partial and in-frame only. The data hold hundreds of thousands of clones, with 85% to 90% observed a single time. The material sequenced was PBMCs or T cells enriched from blood (not recorded which). This clonotype was sampled from a man aged 25-45 years who had recovered from COVID-19. The rearrangement links TRBV6-5 to TRBJ1-2; D is unclear. This CDR3 is CAINPSGVASGYTF. The CDR3 DNA reads TGTGCGATCAACCCGTCTGGGGTAGCGTCTGGCTACACCTTC.